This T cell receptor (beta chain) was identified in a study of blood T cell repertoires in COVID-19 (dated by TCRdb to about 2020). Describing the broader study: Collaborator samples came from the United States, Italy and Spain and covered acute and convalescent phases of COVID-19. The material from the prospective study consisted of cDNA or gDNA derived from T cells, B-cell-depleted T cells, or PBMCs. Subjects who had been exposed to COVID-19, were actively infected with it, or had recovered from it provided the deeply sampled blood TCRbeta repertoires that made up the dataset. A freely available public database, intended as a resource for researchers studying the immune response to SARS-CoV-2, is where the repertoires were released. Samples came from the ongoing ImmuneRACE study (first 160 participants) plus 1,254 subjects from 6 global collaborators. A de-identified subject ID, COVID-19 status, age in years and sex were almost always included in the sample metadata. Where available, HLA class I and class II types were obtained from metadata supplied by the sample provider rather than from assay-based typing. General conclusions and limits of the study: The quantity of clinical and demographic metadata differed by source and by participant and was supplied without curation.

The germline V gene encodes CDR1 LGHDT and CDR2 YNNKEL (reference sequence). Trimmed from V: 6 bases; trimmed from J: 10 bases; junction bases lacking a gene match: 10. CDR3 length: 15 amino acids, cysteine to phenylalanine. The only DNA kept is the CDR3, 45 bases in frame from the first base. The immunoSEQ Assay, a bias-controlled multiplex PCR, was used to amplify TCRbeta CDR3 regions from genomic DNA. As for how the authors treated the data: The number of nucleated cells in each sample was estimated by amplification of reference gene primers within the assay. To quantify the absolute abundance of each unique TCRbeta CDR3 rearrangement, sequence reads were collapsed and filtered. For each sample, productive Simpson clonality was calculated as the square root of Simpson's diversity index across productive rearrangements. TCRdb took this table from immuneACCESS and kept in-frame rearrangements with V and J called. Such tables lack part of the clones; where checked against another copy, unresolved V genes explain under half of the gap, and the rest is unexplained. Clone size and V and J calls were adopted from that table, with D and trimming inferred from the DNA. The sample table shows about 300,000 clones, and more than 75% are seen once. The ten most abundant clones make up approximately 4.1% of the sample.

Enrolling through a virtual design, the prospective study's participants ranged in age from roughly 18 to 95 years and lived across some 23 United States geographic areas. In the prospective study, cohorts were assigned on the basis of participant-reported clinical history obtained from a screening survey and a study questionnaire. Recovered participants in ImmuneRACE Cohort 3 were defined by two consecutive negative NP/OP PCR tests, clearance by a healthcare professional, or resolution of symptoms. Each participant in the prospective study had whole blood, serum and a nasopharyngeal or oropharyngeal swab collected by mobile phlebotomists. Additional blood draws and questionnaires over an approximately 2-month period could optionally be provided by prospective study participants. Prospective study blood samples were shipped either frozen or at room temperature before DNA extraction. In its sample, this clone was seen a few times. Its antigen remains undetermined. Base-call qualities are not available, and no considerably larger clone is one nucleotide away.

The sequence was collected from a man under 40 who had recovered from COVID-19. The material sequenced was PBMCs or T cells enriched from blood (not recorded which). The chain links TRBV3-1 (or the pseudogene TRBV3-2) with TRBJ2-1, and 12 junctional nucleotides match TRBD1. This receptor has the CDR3 CASSLGQGAVREQFF. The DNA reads TGTGCCAGCAGTCTGGGACAGGGGGCTGTACGGGAGCAGTTCTTC.